What follows are 10 T cell receptor beta chains derived from one specimen sequenced in a study of control samples from healthy donors and cancer patients. Sequenced by immunoSEQ multiplex PCR; TCRdb stores in-frame clones only, minus some. Of tens of thousands of clones in the sample, about 94% were seen once. The sequenced sample consisted of blood. The receptors originated from a woman aged 50 to 65 in good health.

V usage is TRBV27 and J usage is TRBJ2-7; tentative D call: TRBD1 (6 bases). Germline CDR1 reads MNHEY; CDR2 reads SMNVEV (reference sequence). Trimming left V 2 bases short and J 3 bases short, with 17 bases between. The CDR3 totals 16 residues. CDR3 loop: CASSLRVGDKHYEQYF. CDR3 in DNA: TGTGCCAGCAGTTTAAGAGTCGGGGACAAACACTACGAGCAGTACTTC.

The chain combines TRBV5-1 with TRBJ2-5, with D tentatively TRBD1 (6 bases). This CDR3 comprises 14 residues. The V end was cut by 2 bases, the J end by 5 bases, with 13 bases between. Germline V gene sequence: CDR1 SGHRS, CDR2 YFSETQ. CDR3 coding DNA: TGCGCCAGCAGCTTACGGACAGTGGGGGAGACCCAGTACTTC. It codes for CASSLRTVGETQYF.

The rearrangement links TRBV19 to TRBJ2-3; D is possibly TRBD1 (5 bases). Trimming cost V 8 bases and J 0 bases, with 12 bases left between them. This CDR3 region has 14 residues. CDR1 is LNHDA and CDR2 is SQIVND in the germline V gene (reference sequence). The CDR3 coding sequence is TGTGCCAGTCAACAGGCGGCTAGCACAGATACGCAGTATTTT. Amino acids: CASQQAASTDTQYF.

This chain uses TRBV2 with TRBJ1-2; TRBD1 aligns across 8 bases. The CDR3 is 16 amino acids. With V trimmed by 4 bases and J by 0 bases, 7 bases remained unmatched. Germline CDR1 reads SNHLY; CDR2 reads FYNNEI. The CDR3 DNA is TGTGCCAGCAGTGGGGACAGGCTACCCTCTAACTATGGCTACACCTTC. Protein product: CASSGDRLPSNYGYTF.

This rearrangement joins TRBV6-4 to TRBJ1-2, with D unclear. Germline CDR1 reads MRHNA; CDR2 reads SNTAGT. This CDR3 spans 12 amino acids. Trimming shortened V by 2 bases and J by 3 bases, and 4 bases separated the two germline ends. The CDR3 is CASSDGYYGYTF. The CDR3 DNA reads as TGTGCCAGCAGTGACGGGTACTATGGCTACACCTTC.

The rearrangement uses TRBV29-1 and TRBJ2-3; 7 bases line up with TRBD2. In germline, CDR1 is SQVTM, CDR2 ANQGSEA. The CDR3 has 11 residues. The V segment lost 7 bases and the J segment 6 bases; nucleotides outside the gene matches: 4. CDR3 residues: CSARTSDTQYF. The CDR3 nucleotides read TGCAGCGCTAGGACTAGTGATACGCAGTATTTT.

V and J are TRBV4-1 and TRBJ1-5; tentatively, D is TRBD1 (5 bases). Germline CDR1 MGHRA, CDR2 YSYEKL. Trimming pared 6 bases from V and 5 bases from J, leaving 8 bases between. The CDR3 is 12 residues long. Here the CDR3 reads CASSRGDQPQHF. The CDR3 bases are TGCGCCAGCAGTAGGGGAGATCAGCCCCAGCATTTT.

The genes are TRBV29-1 and TRBJ2-1, with TRBD1 as a possible D gene (6 bases). Germline V gene data show CDR1 as SQVTM and CDR2 as ANQGSEA. This CDR3 spans 15 amino acids. The V end lost 8 bases, the J end lost 0 bases, and 17 bases lay between the germline ends. CDR3 amino acids: CSFATQGSSYNEQFF. In DNA, the CDR3 is TGCAGCTTTGCCACTCAGGGGAGCTCCTACAATGAGCAGTTCTTC.

This chain joins TRBV1 and TRBJ1-3. TRBV1 represents a pseudogene. CDR3 length: 15 amino acids. CDR3 sequence reads: CTSSQFPLPGNTIYF. CDR3 DNA sequence: TGCACCAGCAGCCAATTCCCTTTGCCTGGAAACACCATATATTTT.

V gene TRBV3-1 (or the pseudogene TRBV3-2) combines with J gene TRBJ2-2; no reliable D call. Germline values: CDR1 LGHDT, CDR2 YNNKEL (reference sequence). Trimming removed 2 bases at V and 2 bases at J, with 0 bases between. The CDR3 totals 12 residues. The CDR3 protein is CASSQNTGELFF. The CDR3 bases are TGTGCCAGCAGCCAAAACACCGGGGAGCTGTTTTTT.